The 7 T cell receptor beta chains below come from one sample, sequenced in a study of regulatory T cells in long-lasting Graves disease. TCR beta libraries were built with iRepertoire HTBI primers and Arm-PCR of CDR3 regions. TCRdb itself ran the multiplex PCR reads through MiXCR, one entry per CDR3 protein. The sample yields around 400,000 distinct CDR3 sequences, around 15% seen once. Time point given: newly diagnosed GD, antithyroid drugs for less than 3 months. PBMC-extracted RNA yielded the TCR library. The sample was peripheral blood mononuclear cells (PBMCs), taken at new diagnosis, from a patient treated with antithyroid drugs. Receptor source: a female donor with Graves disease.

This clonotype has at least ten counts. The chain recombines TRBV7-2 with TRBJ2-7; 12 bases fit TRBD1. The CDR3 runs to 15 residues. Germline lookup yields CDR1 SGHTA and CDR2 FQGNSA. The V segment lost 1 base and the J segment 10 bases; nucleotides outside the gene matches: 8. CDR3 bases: TGTGCCAGCAGCTTAGACCGCCGGGACAGGGGGCACCAGTACTTC. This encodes CASSLDRRDRGHQYF.

The CDR3 region is CATSRDPRVGETQYF. DNA for the CDR3: TGTGCCACCAGCAGAGATCCAAGGGTTGGGGAGACCCAGTACTTC. The chain has TRBV15 and TRBJ2-5; D gene ambiguous. V was shortened by 0 bases and J by 5 bases, with 13 bases between the two germline ends. The CDR3 length is 15 residues. The V gene's germline CDR1 is LNHNV and CDR2 YYDKDF (reference sequence).

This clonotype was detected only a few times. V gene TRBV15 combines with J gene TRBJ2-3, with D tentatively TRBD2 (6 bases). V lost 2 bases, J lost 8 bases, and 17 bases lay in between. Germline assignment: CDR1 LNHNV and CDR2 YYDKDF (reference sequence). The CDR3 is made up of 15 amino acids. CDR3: CATSRPGKRRVTQYF. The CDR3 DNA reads TGTGCCACCAGCAGACCTGGAAAAAGGAGGGTTACGCAGTATTTT.

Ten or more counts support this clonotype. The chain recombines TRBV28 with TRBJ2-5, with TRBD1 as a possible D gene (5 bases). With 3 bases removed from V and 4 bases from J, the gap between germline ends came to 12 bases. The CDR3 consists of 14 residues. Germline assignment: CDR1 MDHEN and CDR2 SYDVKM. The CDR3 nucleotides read TGTGCCAGCAGTTTGAGGCTGGGGCGAGAGACCCAGTACTTC. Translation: CASSLRLGRETQYF.

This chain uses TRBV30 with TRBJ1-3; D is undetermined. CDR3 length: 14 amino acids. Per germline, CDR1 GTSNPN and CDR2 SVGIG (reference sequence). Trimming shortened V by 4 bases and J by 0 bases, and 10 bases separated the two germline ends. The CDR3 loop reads CAWNLADSGNTIYF. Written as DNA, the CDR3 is TGTGCCTGGAATCTGGCAGACTCTGGAAACACCATATATTTT. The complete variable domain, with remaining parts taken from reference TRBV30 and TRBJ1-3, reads SQTIHQWPATLVQPVGSPLSLECTVEGTSNPNLYWYRQAAGRGLQLLFYSVGIGQISSEVPQNLSASRPQDRQFILSSKKLLLSDSGFYLCAWNLADSGNTIYFGEGSWLTVV.

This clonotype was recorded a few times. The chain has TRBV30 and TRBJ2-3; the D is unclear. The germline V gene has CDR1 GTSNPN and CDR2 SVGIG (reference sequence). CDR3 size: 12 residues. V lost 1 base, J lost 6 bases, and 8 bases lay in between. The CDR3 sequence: CAWSASVDTQYF. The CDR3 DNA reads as TGTGCCTGGAGTGCATCGGTGGATACGCAGTATTTT.

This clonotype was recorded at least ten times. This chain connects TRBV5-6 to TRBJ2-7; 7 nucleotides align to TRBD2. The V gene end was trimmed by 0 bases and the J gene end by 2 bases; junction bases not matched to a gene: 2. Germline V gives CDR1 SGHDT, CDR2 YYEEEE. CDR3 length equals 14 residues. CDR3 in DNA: TGTGCCAGCAGCTTGGCCGCGGGGGCCTACGAGCAGTACTTC. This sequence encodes CASSLAAGAYEQYF.